This T cell receptor (beta chain) was sequenced in a study of T cells in Graves' hyperthyroidism and ophthalmopathy. General observations from the study: The authors' 13 V-J model separated ophthalmopathy from stable hyperthyroidism.

Note on this clonotype: Its antigen is currently unknown.

Diagnosis rested on symptoms, serum thyroxine and TRAb, thyroid ultrasound, and orbital computed tomography. The CDR3 length is 12 residues. Germline V lookup: CDR1 SGHKS, CDR2 YYEKEE (reference sequence). V was cut by 3 bases and J by 4 bases, with 7 bases left in between. Regions amplified from RNA transcripts were the TCR beta CDR3 regions. Using the HTBI primer set, a first-round RT-PCR was run on the TCR CDR3. TCRdb re-called the multiplex PCR reads with MiXCR, one entry per CDR3 protein. The data show approximately 700,000 distinct CDR3 sequences, about 45% seen once. The clonotype originates from an adult man with Graves' disease, either hyperthyroidism or ophthalmopathy (not recorded which). The V gene is TRBV5-5, the J gene TRBJ2-5; a possible D gene is TRBD2 (5 bases). The sample consisted of peripheral blood or thyroid tissue (not recorded which). The CDR3 nucleotides are TGTGCCAGCAGCTGGCGGGCAGAGACCCAGTACTTC. It translates to CASSWRAETQYF.